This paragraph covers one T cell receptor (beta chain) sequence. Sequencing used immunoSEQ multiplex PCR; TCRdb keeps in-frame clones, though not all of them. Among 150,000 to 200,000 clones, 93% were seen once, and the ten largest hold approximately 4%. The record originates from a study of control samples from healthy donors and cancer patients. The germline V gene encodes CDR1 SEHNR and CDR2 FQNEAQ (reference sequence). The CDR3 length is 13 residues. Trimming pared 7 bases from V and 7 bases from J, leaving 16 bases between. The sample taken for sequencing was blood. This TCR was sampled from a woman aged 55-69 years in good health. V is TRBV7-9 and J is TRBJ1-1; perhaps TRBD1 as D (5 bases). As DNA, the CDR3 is TGTGCCAGCACCCTGAGAGGGGATGGTGAAGCTTTCTTT. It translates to CASTLRGDGEAFF.